This T cell receptor beta chain originates from a study of beta chain features in type 1 diabetes. Study-level information: Sorted cell examination encompassed approximately 110 million cells across all samples.

Whole-study findings and limits: Sampled from patients, naive, central memory and Treg TCRB repertoires appeared more similar than those sampled from healthy donors. TCRB CDR3 length was moderately but significantly reduced in all four CD4+ subsets of Type 1 diabetes patients. PCR may have favored shorter templates equally in patients and controls.

As for this clone: As yet, its antigen is unknown.

The sequenced template was cDNA made from the entire isolated RNA. Some clones are missing from TCRdb's copy, which holds only in-frame ones; the method was immunoSEQ multiplex PCR. Of about 260,000 clones detected, 68% appear once; the ten largest clones hold about 0.05%. Input material: naive CD4+ T cells from blood. The origin of this receptor is a man younger than 45 in good health.

This CDR3 reads CASSELGNTEAFF. The CDR3 DNA follows: TGTGCCAGCAGCGAACTGGGGAACACTGAAGCTTTCTTT. The rearrangement joins TRBV6-6 to TRBJ1-1; D uncertain. The germline CDR1 and CDR2 sequences are MNHNY and SVGAGI (reference sequence). The CDR3 runs 13 residues. Trimming took 6 bases from V and 1 from J, leaving 9 bases between them.